This TCR beta chain came from a study of T cell changes during pregnancy in multiple sclerosis. Trimming cost V 2 bases and J 0 bases, with 9 bases left between them. Germline loops: CDR1 SGHTA, CDR2 FQGTGA. This CDR3 spans 15 amino acids. Repertoires were generated with immunoSEQ multiplex PCR, while TCRdb's copy carries only in-frame clones and drops some. The data hold 70,000 to 90,000 clones, with 80% to 95% observed a single time. The receptor comes from a female donor with multiple sclerosis, enrolled in a pregnancy study. Here the sequenced sample was peripheral blood, taken in the first trimester of pregnancy. The chain couples TRBV7-3 to TRBJ2-3; possible D gene TRBD2, 6 bases. The CDR3 sequence is CASSLGGVSTDTQYF. In nucleotides, the CDR3 is TGTGCCAGCAGCTTAGGCGGGGTTAGCACAGATACGCAGTATTTT.